Listed here are 21 T cell receptor beta chains from one sample, sequenced in a study of shared clonotypes between healthy human individuals. Some clones are missing from TCRdb's copy, which holds only in-frame ones; the method was immunoSEQ multiplex PCR. The table lists approximately 92,000 clones, 60% to 75% of them singletons. Sequencing was performed on memory CD8+ T cells sorted from blood. As for subset: CD45RO+ cells pooled with CCR7-negative TemRA cells. These receptors originate from a man in his thirties or forties in good health.

V and J are TRBV25-1 and TRBJ1-6; 9 bases map to TRBD1. J was trimmed by 5 bases and V by 6 bases; bases with no gene match: 2. This CDR3 is built from 14 residues. Germline V lookup: CDR1 MGHDK, CDR2 SYGVNS. CDR3 sequence (DNA): TGTGCCAGCAGCTGGGACAGGGATAATTCACCCCTCCACTTT. As protein: CASSWDRDNSPLHF.

This clone appeared a few times. The chain carries TRBV19 and TRBJ1-4, with a tentative D call TRBD1 (5 bases). CDR1 LNHDA and CDR2 SQIVND come from the germline V gene (reference sequence). CDR3 length equals 17 residues. Trimming pared 5 bases from V and 6 bases from J, leaving 22 bases between. The CDR3 sequence is CASSPTSRDSGYEKLFF. CDR3 coding DNA: TGTGCCAGTAGTCCCACGTCCCGTGACAGTGGCTATGAAAAACTGTTTTTT. The full variable domain, its missing parts supplied by reference TRBV19 and TRBJ1-4, is DGGITQSPKYLFRKEGQNVTLSCEQNLNHDAMYWYRQDPGQGLRLIYYSQIVNDFQKGDIAEGYSVSREKKESFPLTVTSAQKNPTAFYLCASSPTSRDSGYEKLFFGSGTQLSVL.

V usage is TRBV10-3 and J usage is TRBJ2-7; D is unresolved. CDR3 length: 12 residues. Germline CDR1 and CDR2: ENHRY and SYGVKD. With 3 bases removed from V and 0 bases from J, the gap between germline ends came to 3 bases. CDR3 bases: TGTGCCATCAGTGACACCTCCTACGAGCAGTACTTC. Translated: CAISDTSYEQYF.

The chain couples TRBV7-2 to TRBJ2-1; D may be TRBD1 or TRBD2 (6 bases each). The germline V gene has CDR1 SGHTA and CDR2 FQGNSA. CDR3 length: 18 amino acids. Trimming cost V 4 bases and J 5 bases, with 24 bases left between them. This CDR3 is CASSSPFGGGGLNNEQFF. The CDR3 bases are TGTGCCAGCAGCTCCCCCTTCGGGGGCGGAGGCCTGAACAATGAGCAGTTCTTC.

This sequence joins TRBV13 and TRBJ2-2; 10 bases fit TRBD2. The CDR3 runs 18 residues. The V segment lost 5 bases and the J segment 6 bases; nucleotides outside the gene matches: 15. Germline V gene lookup returns CDR1 PRHDT and CDR2 FYEKMQ (reference sequence). The CDR3 region is CASSRLKSGRALAGELFF. As DNA, the CDR3 is TGTGCCAGCAGCCGACTAAAAAGCGGGAGGGCCCTCGCCGGGGAGCTGTTTTTT.

This chain connects TRBV6-6 to TRBJ1-1; possible D gene TRBD1, 5 bases. Trimming left V 6 bases short and J 1 base short, with 9 bases between. The CDR3 sequence is 13 residues long. Germline V CDR1 and CDR2: MNHNY, SVGAGI (reference sequence). DNA of the CDR3: TGTGCCAGCAGCCTCGACAGGAACACTGAAGCTTTCTTT. It yields the protein CASSLDRNTEAFF.

This clone was detected only a few times. The chain uses TRBV6-1 and TRBJ2-2; tentatively, D is TRBD1 (5 bases). Trimming pared 4 bases from V and 4 bases from J, leaving 13 bases between. Per germline, CDR1 MNHNS and CDR2 SASEGT. This CDR3 has 15 residues. The CDR3 DNA reads as TGTGCCAGCAGTGTGGCCAGTGGGGCCACCGGGGAGCTGTTTTTT. Translated: CASSVASGATGELFF.

The chain has TRBV7-8 and TRBJ1-4, with 9 bases matching TRBD1. J lost 6 bases, V lost 5 bases, and 7 bases had no gene match. This CDR3 has 15 amino acids. Germline CDR1 is SGHVS and CDR2 is FQNEAQ. CDR3 protein: CASSLLTGGDEKLFF. CDR3 in DNA: TGTGCCAGCAGCCTTCTTACAGGGGGCGATGAAAAACTGTTTTTT.

The chain combines TRBV4-3 with TRBJ2-7; TRBD2 aligns across 7 bases. Germline V gene data show CDR1 as LGHNA and CDR2 as YSLEER. Trimming at V came to 4 bases and at J to 1 base, leaving 10 bases not matched to a gene. This CDR3 has 16 residues. Here the CDR3 DNA reads TGCGCCAGCAGCCGGAATTGGGAGGGTGTGTCCTACGAGCAGTACTTC. Protein: CASSRNWEGVSYEQYF.

In DNA, the CDR3 is TGCAGCGTTGAGGGGGCGAACACTGAAGCTTTCTTT. The encoded protein is CSVEGANTEAFF. This sequence joins TRBV29-1 and TRBJ1-1, with D possibly being TRBD1 (6 bases). This CDR3 spans 12 amino acids. Trimming shortened V by 3 bases and J by 1 base, and 6 bases separated the two germline ends. The germline CDR1 and CDR2 sequences are SQVTM and ANQGSEA.

V is TRBV5-6 and J is TRBJ2-2; TRBD1 agrees at 9 bases. V lost 4 bases, J lost 2 bases, and 9 bases stayed unmatched. CDR1 SGHDT and CDR2 YYEEEE come from the germline V gene. This CDR3 is 17 amino acids long. CDR3: CASSPGTGSRNTGELFF. In DNA form, the CDR3 reads TGTGCCAGCAGCCCGGGGACAGGGAGTCGTAACACCGGGGAGCTGTTTTTT.

J is TRBJ2-2 and V is TRBV5-4; D gene uncertain. This CDR3 spans 15 amino acids. Trimming cost V 3 bases and J 1 base, with 10 bases left between them. Per the germline V gene, CDR1 is SGHNT and CDR2 is YYREEE (reference sequence). The CDR3 here is CASSSTHRNTGELFF. In DNA, the CDR3 is TGTGCCAGCAGCTCGACTCATCGGAACACCGGGGAGCTGTTTTTT. The complete variable domain, with remaining parts taken from reference TRBV5-4 and TRBJ2-2, reads ETGVTQSPTHLIKTRGQQVTLRCSSQSGHNTVSWYQQALGQGPQFIFQYYREEENGRGNFPPRFSGLQFPNYSSELNVNALELDDSALYLCASSSTHRNTGELFFGEGSRLTVL.

V gene TRBV18 combines with J gene TRBJ2-6, with D perhaps matching TRBD2 (5 bases). With 0 bases removed from V and 11 bases from J, the gap between germline ends came to 11 bases. The CDR3 has 14 amino acids. The germline V gene has CDR1 KGHSH and CDR2 LQKENI. CDR3 in amino acids: CASSPPRVWDVLTF. The DNA of the CDR3 is TGTGCCAGCTCACCACCGCGGGTGTGGGACGTCCTGACTTTC.

V and J are TRBV28 and TRBJ1-2; 8 bases are shared with TRBD1. Germline trimming cut 3 bases from V and 2 bases from J; bases unmatched to any gene: 8. The length of the CDR3 is 16 residues. The V gene's germline CDR1 is MDHEN and CDR2 SYDVKM. The CDR3 sequence: CASSFGRGPVNYGYTF. Here the CDR3 DNA reads TGTGCCAGCAGTTTCGGCAGGGGGCCCGTAAACTATGGCTACACCTTC.

The chain has TRBV6-5 and TRBJ1-1, with D hard to call. Germline CDR1 and CDR2: MNHEY and SVGAGI. This CDR3 contains 14 residues. V was trimmed by 0 bases and J by 3 bases, leaving 8 bases between them. CDR3 sequence (DNA): TGTGCCAGCAGTTACTCCGGGTGGGACACTGAAGCTTTCTTT. This gives the protein CASSYSGWDTEAFF.

The chain recombines TRBV2 with TRBJ1-1; D uncertain. V dropped 7 bases and J dropped 1 base, with 13 bases sitting between them. CDR1 and CDR2 (germline): SNHLY, FYNNEI. The CDR3 is made up of 14 amino acids. The CDR3 region has the DNA TGTGCCAGCAAGGCCAGCGCTACGAACACTGAAGCTTTCTTT. This encodes CASKASATNTEAFF.

The chain joins TRBV2 to TRBJ2-1, with D possibly being TRBD1 (8 bases). The germline V gene has CDR1 SNHLY and CDR2 FYNNEI. There are 13 residues in the CDR3. V was trimmed by 6 bases and J by 7 bases, leaving 13 bases between them. CDR3: CASSGQGGNEQFF. Written as DNA, the CDR3 is TGTGCCAGCAGCGGACAGGGAGGGAATGAGCAGTTCTTC. Using reference TRBV2 and TRBJ2-1 for the parts outside the CDR3, the full variable domain is EPEVTQTPSHQVTQMGQEVILRCVPISNHLYFYWYRQILGQKVEFLVSFYNNEISEKSEIFDDQFSVERPDGSNFTLKIRSTKLEDSAMYFCASSGQGGNEQFFGPGTRLTVL.

The chain employs TRBV5-4 and TRBJ1-1, with TRBD1 matching 9 bases. The ends lost 5 bases at V and 1 base at J; junction bases unmatched: 6. Looked up from germline, CDR1 is SGHNT and CDR2 is YYREEE (reference sequence). This CDR3 contains 15 residues. The CDR3: CASSFTGGSNTEAFF. The DNA of the CDR3 is TGTGCCAGCAGTTTCACAGGGGGCTCGAACACTGAAGCTTTCTTT.

A few counts support this clone. The genes are TRBV7-2 and TRBJ2-1; TRBD1 or TRBD2 may be the D gene (5 bases each). Germline V gives CDR1 SGHTA, CDR2 FQGNSA. Trimming removed 5 bases from V and 9 bases from J, with 23 bases in between. The CDR3 is 16 amino acids. This CDR3 is CASSPGLGQGEGEQFF. The CDR3 DNA reads as TGTGCCAGCAGCCCCGGGTTGGGGCAGGGTGAGGGTGAGCAGTTCTTC.

This chain joins TRBV5-4 and TRBJ1-1; D is ambiguous. Between the trimmed V and J ends, which lost 1 base and 0 bases, there was a span of 4 bases. CDR3 length: 13 residues. Germline CDR1 reads SGHNT; CDR2 reads YYREEE (reference sequence). DNA for the CDR3: TGTGCCAGCAGCTTGTCGATGAACACTGAAGCTTTCTTT. It codes for CASSLSMNTEAFF.

The chain has TRBV6-1 and TRBJ2-4; tentative D call: TRBD2 (6 bases). V was pared by 5 bases and J by 0 bases, with 11 bases between. The CDR3 consists of 15 residues. Germline V gene sequence: CDR1 MNHNS, CDR2 SASEGT. CDR3 protein: CASSLGLIAKNIQYF. CDR3 sequence (DNA): TGTGCCAGCAGTTTAGGACTAATAGCCAAAAACATTCAGTACTTC.